Given below is one T cell receptor (beta chain) in context. The data are from a study of somatic mutations in cytotoxic T cells in rheumatoid arthritis. This CDR3 has 14 residues. Germline loops: CDR1 MNHEY, CDR2 SVGAGI. V dropped 4 bases and J dropped 3 bases, with 12 bases sitting between them. TCRdb's copy holds only in-frame clones and misses some; the assay was immunoSEQ multiplex PCR. The repertoire has 15,000 to 20,000 clones, roughly 77% of them found once; the top ten carry 10% to 15%. The clonotype was recovered from an adult with rheumatoid arthritis. Sequencing used CD8+ T cells sorted from blood. The chain carries TRBV6-5 and TRBJ1-1; no clear D. CDR3 amino acids: CASSFYGDDTEAFF. Written as DNA, the CDR3 is TGTGCCAGCAGTTTCTACGGGGATGACACTGAAGCTTTCTTT.